The T cell receptor (beta chain) described here comes from a study of shared clonotypes between healthy human individuals. Unsorted samples relied on tens of millions of PBMCs, which served as the source of genomic DNA. A remark on this clone: Other DNA sequences of this sample code for an identical CDR3.

Method: immunoSEQ multiplex PCR; TCRdb's copy keeps in-frame clones and lacks some. This table has 400,000 to 500,000 clones, 76% appearing once. The CDR3 length is 15 residues. Germline loops: CDR1 SGDLS, CDR2 YYNGEE. V dropped 4 bases and J dropped 2; count of bases not matched to a gene: 3. This sequence joins TRBV9 and TRBJ2-7; TRBD2 agrees at 13 bases. The sequenced material came from PBMCs. The TCR originated in a woman between 40 and 50 years old in good health. Some clones in this sample may be carry-over from other donors' samples. Here the CDR3 reads CASSLGTSGTYEQYF. DNA of the CDR3: TGTGCCAGCAGCCTTGGGACTAGCGGGACCTACGAGCAGTACTTC.